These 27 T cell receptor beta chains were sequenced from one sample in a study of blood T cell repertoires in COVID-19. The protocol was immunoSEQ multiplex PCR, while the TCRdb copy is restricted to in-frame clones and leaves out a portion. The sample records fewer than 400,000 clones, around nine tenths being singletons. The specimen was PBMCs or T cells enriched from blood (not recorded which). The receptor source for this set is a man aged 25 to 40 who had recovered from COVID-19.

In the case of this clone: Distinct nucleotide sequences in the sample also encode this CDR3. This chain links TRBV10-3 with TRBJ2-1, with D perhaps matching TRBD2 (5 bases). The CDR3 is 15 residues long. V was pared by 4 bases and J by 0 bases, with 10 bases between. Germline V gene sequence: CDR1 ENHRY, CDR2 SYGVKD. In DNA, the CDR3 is TGTGCCATCAGTGGCCAAGGGAGCTCCTACAATGAGCAGTTCTTC. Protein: CAISGQGSSYNEQFF.

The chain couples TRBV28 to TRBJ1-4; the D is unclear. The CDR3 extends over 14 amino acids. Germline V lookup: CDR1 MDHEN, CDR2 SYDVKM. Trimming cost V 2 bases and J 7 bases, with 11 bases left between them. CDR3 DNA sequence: TGTGCCAGCAGTTTAGGGAGGGCCCGTGAAAAACTGTTTTTT. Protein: CASSLGRAREKLFF.

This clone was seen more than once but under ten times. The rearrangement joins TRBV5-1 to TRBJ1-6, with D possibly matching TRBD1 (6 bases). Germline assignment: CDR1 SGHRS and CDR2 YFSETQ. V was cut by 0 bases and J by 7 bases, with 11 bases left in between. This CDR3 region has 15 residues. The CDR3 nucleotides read TGCGCCAGCAGCTTGGGGGGGCGTTCAAATTCACCCCTCCACTTT. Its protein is CASSLGGRSNSPLHF. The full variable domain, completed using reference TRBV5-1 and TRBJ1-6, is KAGVTQTPRYLIKTRGQQVTLSCSPISGHRSVSWYQQTPGQGLQFLFEYFSETQRNKGNFPGRFSGRQFSNSRSEMNVSTLELGDSALYLCASSLGGRSNSPLHFGNGTRLTVT.

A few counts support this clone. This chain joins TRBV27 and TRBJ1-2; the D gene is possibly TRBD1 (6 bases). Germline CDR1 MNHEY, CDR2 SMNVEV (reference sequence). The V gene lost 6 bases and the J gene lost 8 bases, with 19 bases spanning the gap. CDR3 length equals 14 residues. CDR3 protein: CASSQPQGAGGYTF. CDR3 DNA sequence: TGTGCCAGCAGCCAACCACAGGGAGCTGGAGGCTACACCTTC.

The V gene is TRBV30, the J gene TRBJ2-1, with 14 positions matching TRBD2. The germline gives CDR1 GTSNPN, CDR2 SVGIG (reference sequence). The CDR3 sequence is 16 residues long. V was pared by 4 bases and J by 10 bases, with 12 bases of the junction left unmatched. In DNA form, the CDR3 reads TGTGCCTGGAAACATTGGGGGACTAGCGGGGGTGGCGAGCAGTTCTTC. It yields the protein CAWKHWGTSGGGEQFF.

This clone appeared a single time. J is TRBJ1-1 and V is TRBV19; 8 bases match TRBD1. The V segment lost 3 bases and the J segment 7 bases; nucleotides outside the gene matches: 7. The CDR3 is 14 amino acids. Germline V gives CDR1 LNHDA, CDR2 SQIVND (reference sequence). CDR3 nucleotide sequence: TGTGCCAGTAGTATCGACAGGGGTGGAGGTGAAGCTTTCTTT. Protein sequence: CASSIDRGGGEAFF.

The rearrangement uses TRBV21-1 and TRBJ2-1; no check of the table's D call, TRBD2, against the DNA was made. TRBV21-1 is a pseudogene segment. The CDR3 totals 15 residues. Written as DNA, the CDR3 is TGTGCCAGCAGCAAAGCGCGGCCTAGAGTCAATGAGCAGTTCTTC. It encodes CASSKARPRVNEQFF.

The chain's CDR3 is CASSSGRQETQYF. The CDR3 DNA sequence: TGCGCCAGCAGCTCGGGTCGACAAGAGACCCAGTACTTC. V is TRBV5-1 and J is TRBJ2-5, with D unclear. The V and J ends lost 3 bases and 2 bases respectively, with 8 bases between them. The CDR3 consists of 13 residues. From germline, CDR1 is SGHRS and CDR2 YFSETQ.

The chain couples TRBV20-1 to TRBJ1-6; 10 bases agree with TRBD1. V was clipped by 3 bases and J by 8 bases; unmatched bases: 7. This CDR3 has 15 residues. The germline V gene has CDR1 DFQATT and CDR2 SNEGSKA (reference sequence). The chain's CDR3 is CSASEGTGDHSPLHF. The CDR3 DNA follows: TGCAGTGCTAGTGAAGGGACAGGGGATCATTCACCCCTCCACTTT.

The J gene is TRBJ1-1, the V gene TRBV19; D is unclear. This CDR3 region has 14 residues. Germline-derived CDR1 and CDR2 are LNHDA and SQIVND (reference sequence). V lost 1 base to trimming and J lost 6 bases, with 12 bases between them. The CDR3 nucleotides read TGTGCCAGTAGTATAGGGGCAGATCTCCCTGAAGCTTTCTTT. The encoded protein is CASSIGADLPEAFF.

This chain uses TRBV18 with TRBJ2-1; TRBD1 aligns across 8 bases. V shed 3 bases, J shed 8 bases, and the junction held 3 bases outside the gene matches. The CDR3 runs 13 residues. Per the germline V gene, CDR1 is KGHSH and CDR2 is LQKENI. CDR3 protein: CASSPGTGDEQFF. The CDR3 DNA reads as TGTGCCAGCTCACCCGGGACAGGCGATGAGCAGTTCTTC. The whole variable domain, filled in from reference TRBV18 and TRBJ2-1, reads NAGVMQNPRHLVRRRGQEARLRCSPMKGHSHVYWYRQLPEEGLKFMVYLQKENIIDESGMPKERFSAEFPKEGPSILRIQQVVRGDSAAYFCASSPGTGDEQFFGPGTRLTVL.

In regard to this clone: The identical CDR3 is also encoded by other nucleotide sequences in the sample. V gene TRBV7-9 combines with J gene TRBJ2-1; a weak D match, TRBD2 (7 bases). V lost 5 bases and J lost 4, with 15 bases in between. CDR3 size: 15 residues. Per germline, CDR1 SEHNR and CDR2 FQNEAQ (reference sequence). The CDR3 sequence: CASSLGGGAYNEQFF. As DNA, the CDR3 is TGTGCCAGCAGCCTTGGAGGGGGGGCTTACAATGAGCAGTTCTTC.

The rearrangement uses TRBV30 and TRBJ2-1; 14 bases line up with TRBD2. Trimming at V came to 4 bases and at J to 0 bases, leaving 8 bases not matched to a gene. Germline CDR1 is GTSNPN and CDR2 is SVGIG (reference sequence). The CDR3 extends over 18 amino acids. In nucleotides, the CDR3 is TGTGCCTGGATGGGACTAGCGGGGGATCTAAGCTCCTACAATGAGCAGTTCTTC. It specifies CAWMGLAGDLSSYNEQFF.

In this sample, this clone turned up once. The CDR3 reads CASSSGTGNEKLFF. The CDR3 DNA is TGCGCCAGCAGCTCCGGGACAGGCAATGAAAAACTGTTTTTT. The rearrangement links TRBV5-1 to TRBJ1-4; TRBD1 agrees at 8 bases. The junction had 3 bases not matched to a gene; V was cut back by 3 bases and J by 5 bases. The CDR3 sequence is 14 residues long. Per germline, CDR1 SGHRS and CDR2 YFSETQ.

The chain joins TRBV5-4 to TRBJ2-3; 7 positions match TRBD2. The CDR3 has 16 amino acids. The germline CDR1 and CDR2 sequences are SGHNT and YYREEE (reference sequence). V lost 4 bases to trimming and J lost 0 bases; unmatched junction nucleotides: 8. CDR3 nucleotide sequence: TGTGCCAGCAGCGGGACTTGGGGGGGTAGCACAGATACGCAGTATTTT. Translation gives CASSGTWGGSTDTQYF.

This CDR3 is CASSGTLTSGQQETQYF. CDR3 bases: TGTGCCAGCAGTGGAACCCTGACTAGCGGCCAACAAGAGACCCAGTACTTC. The chain employs TRBV2 and TRBJ2-5; 9 bases are shared with TRBD2. The V gene end was trimmed by 4 bases and the J gene end by 2 bases; junction bases not matched to a gene: 11. Germline CDR1 SNHLY, CDR2 FYNNEI. This CDR3 contains 17 residues.

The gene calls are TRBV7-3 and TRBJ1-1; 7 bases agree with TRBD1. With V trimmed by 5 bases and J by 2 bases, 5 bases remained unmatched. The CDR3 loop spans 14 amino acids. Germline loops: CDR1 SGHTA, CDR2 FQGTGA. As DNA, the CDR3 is TGTGCCAGCAGCCCCGGGACAGCTAACACTGAAGCTTTCTTT. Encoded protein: CASSPGTANTEAFF.

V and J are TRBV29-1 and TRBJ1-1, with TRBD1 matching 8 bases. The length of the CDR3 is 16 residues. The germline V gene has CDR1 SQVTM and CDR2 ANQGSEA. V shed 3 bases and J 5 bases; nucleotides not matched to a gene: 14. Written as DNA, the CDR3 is TGCAGCGTTGAGGATTCTCCTCGGACAGGGTGGACTGAAGCTTTCTTT. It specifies CSVEDSPRTGWTEAFF.

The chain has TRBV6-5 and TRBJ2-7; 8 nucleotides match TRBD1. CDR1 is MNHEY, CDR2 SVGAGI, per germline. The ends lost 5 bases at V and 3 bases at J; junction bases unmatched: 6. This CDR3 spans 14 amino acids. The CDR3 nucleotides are TGTGCCAGCAGTCACGGACAGGGAGTCTACGAGCAGTACTTC. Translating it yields CASSHGQGVYEQYF.

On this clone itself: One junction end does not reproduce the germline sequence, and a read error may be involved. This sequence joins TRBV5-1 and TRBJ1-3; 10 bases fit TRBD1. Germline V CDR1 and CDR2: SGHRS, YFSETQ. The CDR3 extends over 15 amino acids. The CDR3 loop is CASSAGTGAGNTMYF. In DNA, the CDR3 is TGCGCCAGCAGCGCCGGGACAGGGGCTGGAAACACCATGTATTTT.

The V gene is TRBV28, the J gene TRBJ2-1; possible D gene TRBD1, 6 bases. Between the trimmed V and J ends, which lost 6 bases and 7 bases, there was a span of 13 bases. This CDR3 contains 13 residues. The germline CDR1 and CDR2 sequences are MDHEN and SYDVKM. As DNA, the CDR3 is TGTGCCAGCAGGACCGGGACATGGAATGAGCAGTTCTTC. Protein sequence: CASRTGTWNEQFF.

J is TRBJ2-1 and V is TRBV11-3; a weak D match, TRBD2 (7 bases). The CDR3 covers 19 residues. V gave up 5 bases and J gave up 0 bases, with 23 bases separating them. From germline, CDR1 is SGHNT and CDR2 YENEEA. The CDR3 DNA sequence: TGTGCCAGCAGCCGGGGGGACATGGCCGTTTCTAGCTCCTACAATGAGCAGTTCTTC. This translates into CASSRGDMAVSSSYNEQFF. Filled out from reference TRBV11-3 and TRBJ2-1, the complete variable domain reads EAGVVQSPRYKIIEKKQPVAFWCNPISGHNTLYWYLQNLGQGPELLIRYENEEAVDDSQLPKDRFSAERLKGVDSTLKIQPAELGDSAVYLCASSRGDMAVSSSYNEQFFGPGTRLTVL.

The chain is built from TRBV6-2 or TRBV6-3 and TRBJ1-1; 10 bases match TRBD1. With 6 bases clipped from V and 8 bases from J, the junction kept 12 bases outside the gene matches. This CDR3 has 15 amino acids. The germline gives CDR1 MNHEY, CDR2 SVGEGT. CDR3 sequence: CASSSSRDRGGEAFF. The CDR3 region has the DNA TGTGCCAGCAGCTCAAGCCGGGACAGGGGCGGGGAAGCTTTCTTT.

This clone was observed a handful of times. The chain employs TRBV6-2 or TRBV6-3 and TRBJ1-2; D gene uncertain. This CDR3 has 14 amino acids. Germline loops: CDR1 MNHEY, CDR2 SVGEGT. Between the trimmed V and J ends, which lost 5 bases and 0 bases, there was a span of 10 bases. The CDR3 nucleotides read TGTGCCAGCAGTCCGGGGAGGACTAACTATGGCTACACCTTC. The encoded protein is CASSPGRTNYGYTF.

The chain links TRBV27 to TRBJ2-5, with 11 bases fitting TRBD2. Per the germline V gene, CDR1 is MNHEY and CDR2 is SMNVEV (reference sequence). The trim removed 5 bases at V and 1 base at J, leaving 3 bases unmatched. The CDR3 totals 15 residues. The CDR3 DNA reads TGTGCCAGCAGTAACCTAGCGGGGGGCCAAGAGACCCAGTACTTC. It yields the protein CASSNLAGGQETQYF.

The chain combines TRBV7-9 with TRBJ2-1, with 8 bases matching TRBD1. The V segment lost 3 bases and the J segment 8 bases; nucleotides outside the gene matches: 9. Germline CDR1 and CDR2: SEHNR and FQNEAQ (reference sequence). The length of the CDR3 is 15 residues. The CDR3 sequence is CASSLRDSTGDEQFF. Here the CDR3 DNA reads TGTGCCAGCAGCTTGCGGGACTCGACAGGGGATGAGCAGTTCTTC.

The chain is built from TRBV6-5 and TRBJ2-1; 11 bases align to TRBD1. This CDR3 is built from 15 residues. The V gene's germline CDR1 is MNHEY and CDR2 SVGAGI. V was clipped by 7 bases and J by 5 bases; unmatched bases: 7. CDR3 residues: CASKRGQGANNEQFF. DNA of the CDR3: TGTGCCAGCAAAAGAGGACAGGGGGCAAACAATGAGCAGTTCTTC.